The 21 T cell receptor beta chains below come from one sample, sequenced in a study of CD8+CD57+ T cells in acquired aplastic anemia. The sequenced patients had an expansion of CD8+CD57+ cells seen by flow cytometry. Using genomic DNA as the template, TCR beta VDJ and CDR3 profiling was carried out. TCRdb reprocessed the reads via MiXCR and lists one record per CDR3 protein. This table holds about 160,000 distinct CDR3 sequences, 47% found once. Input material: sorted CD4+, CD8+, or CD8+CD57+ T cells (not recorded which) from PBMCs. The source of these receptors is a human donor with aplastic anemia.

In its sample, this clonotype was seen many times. The CDR3 spells CASRAMGVTEAFF. CDR3 nucleotides: TGTGCCAGTAGGGCCATGGGGGTGACTGAAGCTTTCTTT. The rearrangement links TRBV19 to TRBJ1-1, with TRBD1 as a possible D gene (5 bases). CDR1 and CDR2 (germline): LNHDA, SQIVND (reference sequence). The CDR3 is 13 amino acids. V lost 6 bases, J lost 5 bases, and 13 bases lay in between.

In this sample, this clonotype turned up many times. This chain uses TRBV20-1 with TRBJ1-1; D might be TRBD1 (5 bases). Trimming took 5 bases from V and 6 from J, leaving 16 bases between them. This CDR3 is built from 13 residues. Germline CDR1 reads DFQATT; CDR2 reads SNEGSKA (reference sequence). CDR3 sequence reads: CSAGAGRDAEAFF. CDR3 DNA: TGCAGTGCTGGAGCGGGCAGGGACGCTGAAGCTTTCTTT.

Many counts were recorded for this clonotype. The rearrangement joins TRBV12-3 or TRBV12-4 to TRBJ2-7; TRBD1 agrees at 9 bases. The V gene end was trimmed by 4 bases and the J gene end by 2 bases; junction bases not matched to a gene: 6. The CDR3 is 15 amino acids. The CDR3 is CASSWGDRATYEQYF. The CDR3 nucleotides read TGTGCCAGCAGTTGGGGGGACAGGGCTACCTACGAGCAGTACTTC.

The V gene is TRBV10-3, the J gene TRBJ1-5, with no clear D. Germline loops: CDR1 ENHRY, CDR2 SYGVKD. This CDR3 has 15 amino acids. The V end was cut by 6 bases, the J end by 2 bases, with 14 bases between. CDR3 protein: CAISPTTPGNQPQHF. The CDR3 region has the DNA TGTGCCATCAGCCCCACGACCCCGGGCAATCAGCCCCAGCATTTT.

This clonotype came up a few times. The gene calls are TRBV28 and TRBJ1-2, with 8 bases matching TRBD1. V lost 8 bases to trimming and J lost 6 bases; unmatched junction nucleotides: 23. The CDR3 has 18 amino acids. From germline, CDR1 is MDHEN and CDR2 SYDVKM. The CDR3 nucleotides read TGTGCCAGCCTACTCTTAAGCTCTGATTCAGGGGGCGCGGATGGCTACACCTTC. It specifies CASLLLSSDSGGADGYTF.

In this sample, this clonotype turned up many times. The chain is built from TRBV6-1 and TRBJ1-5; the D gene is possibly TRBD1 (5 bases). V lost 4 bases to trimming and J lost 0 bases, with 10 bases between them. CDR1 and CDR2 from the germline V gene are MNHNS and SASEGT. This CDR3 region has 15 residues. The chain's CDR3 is CASSGGLVSNQPQHF. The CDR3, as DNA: TGTGCCAGCAGTGGGGGGTTGGTTAGCAATCAGCCCCAGCATTTT.

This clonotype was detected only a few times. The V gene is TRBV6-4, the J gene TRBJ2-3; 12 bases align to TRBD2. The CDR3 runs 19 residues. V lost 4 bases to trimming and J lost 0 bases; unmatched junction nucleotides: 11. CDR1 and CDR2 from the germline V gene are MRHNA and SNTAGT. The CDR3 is CASSALTSGSRVSTDTQYF. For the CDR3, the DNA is TGTGCCAGCAGTGCCTTGACTAGCGGGAGTAGGGTCAGCACAGATACGCAGTATTTT.

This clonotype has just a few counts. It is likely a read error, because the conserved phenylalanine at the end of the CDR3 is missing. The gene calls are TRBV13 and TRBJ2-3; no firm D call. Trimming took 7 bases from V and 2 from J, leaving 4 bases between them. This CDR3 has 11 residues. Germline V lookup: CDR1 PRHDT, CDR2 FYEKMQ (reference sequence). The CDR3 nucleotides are TGTGCCAGCACTAACACAGATACGCAGTATTCT. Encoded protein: CASTNTDTQYS.

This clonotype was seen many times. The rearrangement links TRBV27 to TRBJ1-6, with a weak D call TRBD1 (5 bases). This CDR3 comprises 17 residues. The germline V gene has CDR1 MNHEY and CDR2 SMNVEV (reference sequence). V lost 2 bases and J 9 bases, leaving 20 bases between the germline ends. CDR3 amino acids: CASSLQQGPAQASPLHF. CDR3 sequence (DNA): TGTGCCAGCAGTTTACAGCAGGGCCCCGCGCAGGCTTCACCCCTCCACTTT.

The DNA of the CDR3 is TGTGCCAGTGTACAAAGTACGGGAAACACCATATATTTT. Amino acid sequence: CASVQSTGNTIYF. The V call is TRBV3-1, the J call TRBJ1-3; D is unresolved. Looked up from germline, CDR1 is LGHDT and CDR2 is YNNKEL (reference sequence). This CDR3 is built from 13 residues. V gave up 9 bases and J gave up 4 bases, with 13 bases separating them.

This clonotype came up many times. The CDR3 bases are TGTGCCAGCAGCCGCCCGGTGACTAGCGGGAGGTACGAGCAGTACTTC. Translated, it gives CASSRPVTSGRYEQYF. The genes are TRBV14 and TRBJ2-7; 13 bases map to TRBD2. Germline CDR1 is SGHDN and CDR2 is FVKESK. The CDR3 spans 16 residues. J lost 4 bases, V lost 4 bases, and 7 bases had no gene match. Combining the CDR3 with reference TRBV14 and TRBJ2-7 gives the whole variable domain EAGVTQFPSHSVIEKGQTVTLRCDPISGHDNLYWYRRVMGKEIKFLLHFVKESKQDESGMPNNRFLAERTGGTYSTLKVQPAELEDSGVYFCASSRPVTSGRYEQYFGPGTRLTVT.

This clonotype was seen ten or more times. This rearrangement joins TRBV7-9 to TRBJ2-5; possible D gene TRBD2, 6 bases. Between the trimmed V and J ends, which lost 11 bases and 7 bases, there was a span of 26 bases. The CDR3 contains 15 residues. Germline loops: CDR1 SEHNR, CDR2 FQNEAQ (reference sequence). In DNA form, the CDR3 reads TGTGCCGGGGAACCTAGCGCATCAAAACCGGGGACCCAGTACTTC. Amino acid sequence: CAGEPSASKPGTQYF. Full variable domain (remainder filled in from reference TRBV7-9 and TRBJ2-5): DTGVSQNPRHKITKRGQNVTFRCDPISEHNRLYWYRQTLGQGPEFLTYFQNEAQLEKSRLLSDRFSAERPKGSFSTLEIQRTEQGDSAMYLCAGEPSASKPGTQYFGPGTRLLVL.

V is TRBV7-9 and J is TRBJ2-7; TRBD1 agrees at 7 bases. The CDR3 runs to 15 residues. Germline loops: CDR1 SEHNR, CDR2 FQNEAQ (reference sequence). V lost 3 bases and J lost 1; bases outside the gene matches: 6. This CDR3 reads CASSLWDSLSYEQYF. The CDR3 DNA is TGTGCCAGCAGCTTGTGGGACAGCCTTTCCTACGAGCAGTACTTC.

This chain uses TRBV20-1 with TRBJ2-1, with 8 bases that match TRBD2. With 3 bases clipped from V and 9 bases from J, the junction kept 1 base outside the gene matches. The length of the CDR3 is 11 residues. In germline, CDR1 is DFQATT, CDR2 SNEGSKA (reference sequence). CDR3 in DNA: TGCAGTGCTAGCGGGGGGGGTGAGCAGTTCTTC. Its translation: CSASGGGEQFF.

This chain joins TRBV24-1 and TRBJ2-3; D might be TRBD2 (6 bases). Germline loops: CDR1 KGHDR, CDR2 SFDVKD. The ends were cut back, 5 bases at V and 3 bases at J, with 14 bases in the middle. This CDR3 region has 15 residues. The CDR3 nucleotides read TGTGCCACCAGTGCCCCGGGAGTAGAGACAGATACGCAGTATTTT. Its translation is CATSAPGVETDTQYF.

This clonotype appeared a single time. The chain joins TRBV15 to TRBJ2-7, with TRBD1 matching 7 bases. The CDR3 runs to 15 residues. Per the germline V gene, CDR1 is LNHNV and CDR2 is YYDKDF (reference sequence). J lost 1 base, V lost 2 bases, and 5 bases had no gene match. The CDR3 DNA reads TGTGCCACCAGCAGATCCGGGACAGAGTCCTACGAGCAGTACTTC. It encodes CATSRSGTESYEQYF. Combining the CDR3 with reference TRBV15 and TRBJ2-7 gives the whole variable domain DAMVIQNPRYQVTQFGKPVTLSCSQTLNHNVMYWYQQKSSQAPKLLFHYYDKDFNNEADTPDNFQSRRPNTSFCFLDIRSPGLGDTAMYLCATSRSGTESYEQYFGPGTRLTVT.

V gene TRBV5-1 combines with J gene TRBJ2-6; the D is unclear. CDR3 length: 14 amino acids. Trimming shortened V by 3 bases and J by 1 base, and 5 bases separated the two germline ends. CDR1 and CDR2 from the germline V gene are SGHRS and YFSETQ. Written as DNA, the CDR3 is TGCGCCAGCAGCTCCGGGTCTGGGGCCAACGTCCTGACTTTC. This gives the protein CASSSGSGANVLTF.

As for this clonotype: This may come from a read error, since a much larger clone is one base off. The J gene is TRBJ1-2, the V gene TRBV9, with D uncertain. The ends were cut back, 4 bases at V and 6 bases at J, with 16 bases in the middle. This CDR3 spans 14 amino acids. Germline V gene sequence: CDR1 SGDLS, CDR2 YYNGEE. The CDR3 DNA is TGTGCCAGCAGCCCCGGACTGTTATGGGATGGCTACACCTTC. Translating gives CASSPGLLWDGYTF.

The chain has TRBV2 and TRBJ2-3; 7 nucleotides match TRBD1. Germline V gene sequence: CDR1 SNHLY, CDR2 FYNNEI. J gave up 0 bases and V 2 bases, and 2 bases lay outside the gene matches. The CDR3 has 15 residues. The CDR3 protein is CASSEKGASTDTQYF. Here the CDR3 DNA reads TGTGCCAGCAGTGAAAAGGGGGCTAGCACAGATACGCAGTATTTT. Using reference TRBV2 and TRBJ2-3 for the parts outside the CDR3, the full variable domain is EPEVTQTPSHQVTQMGQEVILRCVPISNHLYFYWYRQILGQKVEFLVSFYNNEISEKSEIFDDQFSVERPDGSNFTLKIRSTKLEDSAMYFCASSEKGASTDTQYFGPGTRLTVL.

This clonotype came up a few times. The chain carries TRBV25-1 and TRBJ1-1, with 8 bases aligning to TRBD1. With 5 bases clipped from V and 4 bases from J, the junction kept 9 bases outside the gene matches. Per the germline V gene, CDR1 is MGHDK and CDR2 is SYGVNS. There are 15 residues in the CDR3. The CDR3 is CASSTLQGVGTEAFF. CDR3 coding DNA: TGTGCCAGCAGTACCCTACAGGGGGTCGGCACTGAAGCTTTCTTT.

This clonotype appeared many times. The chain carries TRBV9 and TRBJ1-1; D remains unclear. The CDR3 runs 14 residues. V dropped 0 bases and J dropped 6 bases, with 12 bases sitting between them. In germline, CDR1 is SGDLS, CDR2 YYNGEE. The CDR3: CASSVVPVGAEAFF. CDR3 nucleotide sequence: TGTGCCAGCAGCGTAGTACCAGTCGGGGCTGAAGCTTTCTTT.